Listed below are T cell receptor beta chains from one sample, sequenced in a study of technical replicates of blood from a few donors. Data came from immunoSEQ multiplex PCR; TCRdb stores just in-frame clones and leaves some out. The profile shows roughly 71,000 clones, 90% to 95% of them singletons. The specimen sequenced was T cells isolated from PBMCs. The receptor source for this set is a human donor in good health. CDR3s include the opening cysteine and the closing phenylalanine or tryptophan. D genes are given only for firm matches. Clone size is given for some rows only: seen once, a few or many times, or a class if the clone is expanded.

D: TRBD1; size: .; V: TRBV28; length: 13; J: TRBJ1-2; CDR3: CASSYRGSYGYTF; DNA: TGTGCCAGCAGTTACAGGGGTTCTTATGGCTACACCTTC
D: .; size: few; V: TRBV7-9; length: 12; J: TRBJ1-1; CDR3: CASSFSGTEAFF; DNA: TGTGCCAGCAGCTTTTCGGGGACTGAAGCTTTCTTT
D: .; size: .; V: TRBV11-3; length: 13; J: TRBJ2-3; CDR3: CASNGGTLYTQYF; DNA: TGTGCCAGCAACGGGGGTACCCTATATACGCAGTATTTT
D: TRBD1; size: .; V: TRBV15; length: 17; J: TRBJ2-3; CDR3: CATTQGVGMSSTDTQYF; DNA: TGTGCCACCACCCAGGGGGTCGGGATGTCTAGCACAGATACGCAGTATTTT
D: TRBD1; size: .; V: TRBV2; length: 16; J: TRBJ1-5; CDR3: CASSARQGRSNQPQHF; DNA: TGTGCCAGCAGCGCACGACAGGGCAGGAGCAATCAGCCCCAGCATTTT
D: TRBD1; size: .; V: TRBV7-9; length: 14; J: TRBJ1-1; CDR3: CASSSAGGPTEAFF; DNA: TGTGCCAGCAGCTCCGCAGGGGGACCCACTGAAGCTTTCTTT
D: .; size: .; V: TRBV5-1; length: 14; J: TRBJ1-5; CDR3: CASSLSGPSQPQHF; DNA: TGCGCCAGCAGCTTGTCAGGTCCGAGTCAGCCCCAGCATTTT
D: .; size: .; V: TRBV10-1; length: 15; J: TRBJ2-7; CDR3: CASREEQTISYEQYF; DNA: TGCGCCAGCAGAGAGGAACAGACTATTTCCTACGAGCAGTACTTC
D: .; size: few; V: TRBV28; length: 11; J: TRBJ1-1; CDR3: CASSGYTEAFF; DNA: TGTGCCAGCAGCGGTTACACTGAAGCTTTCTTT
D: TRBD2; size: .; V: TRBV19; length: 17; J: TRBJ2-1; CDR3: CASSIEASGSSYNEQFF; DNA: TGTGCCAGTAGTATTGAGGCTAGCGGGAGTTCCTACAATGAGCAGTTCTTC
D: TRBD2; size: .; V: TRBV4-3; length: 16; J: TRBJ2-1; CDR3: CASSQDGGRAYNEQFF; DNA: TGCGCCAGCAGCCAAGATGGCGGGAGGGCCTACAATGAGCAGTTCTTC
D: TRBD1; size: .; V: TRBV6-1; length: 14; J: TRBJ1-5; CDR3: CASRDRGQVLSQHF; DNA: TGTGCCAGCAGGGACAGGGGGCAAGTTCTATCCCAGCATTTT
D: TRBD1; size: .; V: TRBV5-1; length: 15; J: TRBJ1-1; CDR3: CASSRLGGGRTEAFF; DNA: TGCGCCAGCAGCCGCTTAGGGGGCGGAAGGACTGAAGCTTTCTTT
D: TRBD1; size: .; V: TRBV29-1; length: 14; J: TRBJ2-1; CDR3: CSVEDRDSYNEQFF; DNA: TGCAGCGTAGAAGACAGGGATTCCTACAATGAGCAGTTCTTC
D: .; size: .; V: TRBV5-4; length: 14; J: TRBJ1-3; CDR3: CASSLGGSGNTIYF; DNA: TGTGCCAGCAGCTTAGGGGGTTCCGGAAACACCATATATTTT
D: TRBD1; size: .; V: TRBV7-3; length: 14; J: TRBJ2-5; CDR3: CASSPDRGSETQYF; DNA: TGTGCCAGCAGCCCGGACAGGGGAAGTGAGACCCAGTACTTC
D: TRBD2; size: .; V: TRBV5-4; length: 16; J: TRBJ2-7; CDR3: CASSLRLAGPHYEQYF; DNA: TGTGCCAGCAGCTTGCGGCTAGCGGGCCCACACTACGAGCAGTACTTC
D: .; size: .; V: TRBV29-1; length: 14; J: TRBJ2-4; CDR3: CSAGDVLTKNIQYF; DNA: TGCAGCGCGGGGGATGTGTTAACCAAAAACATTCAGTACTTC
D: TRBD2; size: once; V: TRBV28; length: 15; J: TRBJ2-3; CDR3: CASSQGTSGTDTQYF; DNA: TGTGCCAGCAGCCAAGGGACTAGCGGGACAGATACGCAGTATTTT
D: TRBD1; size: .; V: TRBV5-1; length: 14; J: TRBJ1-2; CDR3: CASSVTGHRGGYTF; DNA: TGCGCCAGCAGCGTGACAGGGCATCGTGGGGGCTACACCTTC
D: TRBD1; size: .; V: TRBV7-9; length: 15; J: TRBJ2-7; CDR3: CASSPRDRRSYEQYF; DNA: TGTGCCAGCAGTCCCCGGGACAGGCGATCCTACGAGCAGTACTTC
D: TRBD2; size: once; V: TRBV6-1; length: 15; J: TRBJ2-7; CDR3: CASSEFSGGLKEQYF; DNA: TGTGCCAGCAGTGAATTTAGCGGGGGACTTAAAGAGCAGTACTTC
D: TRBD2; size: .; V: TRBV13; length: 15; J: TRBJ2-3; CDR3: CASSLSSGASYTQYF; DNA: TGTGCCAGCAGCTTATCTAGCGGGGCTAGCTATACGCAGTATTTT
D: .; size: .; V: TRBV19; length: 15; J: TRBJ1-4; CDR3: CASSPPRATNEKLFF; DNA: TGTGCCAGTAGTCCGCCCAGGGCAACTAATGAAAAACTGTTTTTT
D: .; size: .; V: TRBV6-5; length: 15; J: TRBJ1-1; CDR3: CASSRTRNQNTEAFF; DNA: TGTGCCAGCAGTCGGACACGAAACCAGAACACTGAAGCTTTCTTT
D: TRBD1; size: .; V: TRBV18; length: 14; J: TRBJ1-1; CDR3: CASSRGPMNTEAFF; DNA: TGTGCCAGCTCCAGGGGGCCTATGAACACTGAAGCTTTCTTT
D: .; size: .; V: TRBV7-6; length: 15; J: TRBJ1-3; CDR3: CASSLDPSSGNTIYF; DNA: TGTGCCAGCAGCTTAGACCCTAGCTCTGGAAACACCATATATTTT
D: TRBD1; size: .; V: TRBV19; length: 16; J: TRBJ2-7; CDR3: CASSRGQGATSYEQYF; DNA: TGTGCCAGTAGTAGGGGACAGGGGGCGACCTCCTACGAGCAGTACTTC
D: TRBD1; size: .; V: TRBV6-5; length: 14; J: TRBJ2-4; CDR3: CASRSGQEKNIQYF; DNA: TGTGCCAGCAGGAGTGGACAGGAAAAAAACATTCAGTACTTC
D: .; size: .; V: TRBV27; length: 15; J: TRBJ2-1; CDR3: CASSLFAGLYNEQFF; DNA: TGTGCCAGCAGTTTATTTGCGGGGCTCTACAATGAGCAGTTCTTC
D: .; size: .; V: TRBV10-3; length: 11; J: TRBJ2-7; CDR3: CAISGAYEQYF; DNA: TGTGCCATCAGTGGAGCTTACGAGCAGTACTTC
D: TRBD2; size: .; V: TRBV4-2; length: 19; J: TRBJ2-6; CDR3: CASSQVGSGRKSGANVLTF; DNA: TGTGCCAGCAGCCAAGTGGGAAGCGGGAGGAAGTCTGGGGCCAACGTCCTGACTTTC
D: TRBD1; size: .; V: TRBV7-6; length: 13; J: TRBJ2-7; CDR3: CASSHEDRDEQYF; DNA: TGTGCCAGCAGCCACGAGGACAGGGACGAGCAGTACTTC
D: .; size: .; V: TRBV30; length: 15; J: TRBJ2-7; CDR3: CAWSVSVWERHEQYF; DNA: TGTGCCTGGAGTGTCTCTGTGTGGGAGCGTCACGAGCAGTACTTC
D: .; size: .; V: TRBV19; length: 12; J: TRBJ1-1; CDR3: CASSYVGTEAFF; DNA: TGTGCCAGTAGTTATGTCGGCACTGAAGCTTTCTTT
D: .; size: .; V: TRBV28; length: 11; J: TRBJ2-1; CDR3: CASSVVSEQFF; DNA: TGTGCCAGCAGTGTGGTTAGTGAGCAGTTCTTC
D: .; size: .; V: TRBV7-8; length: 11; J: TRBJ1-1; CDR3: CASSLRTDAFF; DNA: TGTGCCAGCAGCTTAAGGACAGACGCTTTCTTT
D: TRBD1; size: .; V: TRBV19; length: 14; J: TRBJ2-2; CDR3: CASTTGQGTGELFF; DNA: TGTGCCAGTACCACGGGACAGGGGACCGGGGAGCTGTTTTTT
D: TRBD1; size: few; V: TRBV5-1; length: 14; J: TRBJ1-2; CDR3: CASKIETGGYGYTF; DNA: TGCGCCAGCAAAATAGAGACAGGGGGCTATGGCTACACCTTC
D: TRBD2; size: .; V: TRBV29-1; length: 14; J: TRBJ2-1; CDR3: CSVDYGGGYNEQFF; DNA: TGCAGCGTTGATTACGGGGGGGGCTACAATGAGCAGTTCTTC
D: .; size: .; V: TRBV15; length: 15; J: TRBJ1-1; CDR3: CATSENARGGTEAFF; DNA: TGTGCCACCAGCGAAAACGCACGAGGAGGGACTGAAGCTTTCTTT
D: TRBD1; size: once; V: TRBV18; length: 14; J: TRBJ2-7; CDR3: CASSPGQGANEQYF; DNA: TGTGCCAGTTCACCAGGACAGGGGGCGAACGAGCAGTACTTC
D: TRBD1; size: .; V: TRBV10-3; length: 13; J: TRBJ1-5; CDR3: CAISLQGEQPQHF; DNA: TGTGCCATCAGTTTACAGGGGGAACAGCCCCAGCATTTT
D: TRBD1; size: .; V: TRBV5-1; length: 15; J: TRBJ2-7; CDR3: CASSFGSGGSYEQYF; DNA: TGCGCCAGCAGCTTCGGGTCAGGGGGTTCCTACGAGCAGTACTTC
D: .; size: few; V: TRBV6-5; length: 13; J: TRBJ1-1; CDR3: CASSLGGRTEAFF; DNA: TGTGCCAGCAGTTTAGGAGGGAGGACTGAAGCTTTCTTT
D: .; size: few; V: TRBV4-1; length: 16; J: TRBJ2-1; CDR3: CASSQGRHLSYNEQFF; DNA: TGCGCCAGCAGCCAAGGGCGACACCTCTCCTACAATGAGCAGTTCTTC
D: .; size: .; V: TRBV27; length: 14; J: TRBJ2-6; CDR3: CASSLGRRANVLTF; DNA: TGTGCCAGCAGTTTGGGGAGAAGGGCCAACGTCCTGACTTTC
D: .; size: once; V: TRBV11-3; length: 17; J: TRBJ1-3; CDR3: CASSLGDSRSSGNTIYF; DNA: TGTGCCAGCAGCTTAGGGGACTCTAGAAGCTCTGGAAACACCATATATTTT
D: TRBD1; size: .; V: TRBV30; length: 14; J: TRBJ1-2; CDR3: CAWGTVLWNYGYTF; DNA: TGTGCCTGGGGGACAGTACTATGGAACTATGGCTACACCTTC
D: .; size: once; V: TRBV14; length: 18; J: TRBJ2-7; CDR3: CASSQVYRPGLLSYEQYF; DNA: TGTGCCAGCAGCCAAGTTTACAGACCGGGACTCCTTTCCTACGAGCAGTACTTC
D: TRBD1; size: .; V: TRBV7-3; length: 13; J: TRBJ1-2; CDR3: CASSLQGAVGYTF; DNA: TGTGCCAGCAGCTTACAGGGGGCTGTTGGCTACACCTTC
D: .; size: .; V: TRBV7-2; length: 14; J: TRBJ2-1; CDR3: CASSHTGTYNEQFF; DNA: TGTGCCAGCAGCCACACCGGGACATATAATGAGCAGTTCTTC
D: .; size: .; V: TRBV6-5; length: 12; J: TRBJ2-7; CDR3: CASSLTSYEQYF; DNA: TGTGCCAGCAGCCTCACTTCCTACGAGCAGTACTTC
D: TRBD2; size: .; V: TRBV6-5; length: 16; J: TRBJ2-1; CDR3: CASSYQREGRHNEQFF; DNA: TGTGCCAGCAGTTACCAGCGGGAGGGCCGGCACAATGAGCAGTTCTTC
D: .; size: .; V: TRBV11-2; length: 14; J: TRBJ2-1; CDR3: CASSLVAVTDEQFF; DNA: TGTGCCAGCAGCTTAGTGGCAGTAACCGATGAGCAGTTCTTC